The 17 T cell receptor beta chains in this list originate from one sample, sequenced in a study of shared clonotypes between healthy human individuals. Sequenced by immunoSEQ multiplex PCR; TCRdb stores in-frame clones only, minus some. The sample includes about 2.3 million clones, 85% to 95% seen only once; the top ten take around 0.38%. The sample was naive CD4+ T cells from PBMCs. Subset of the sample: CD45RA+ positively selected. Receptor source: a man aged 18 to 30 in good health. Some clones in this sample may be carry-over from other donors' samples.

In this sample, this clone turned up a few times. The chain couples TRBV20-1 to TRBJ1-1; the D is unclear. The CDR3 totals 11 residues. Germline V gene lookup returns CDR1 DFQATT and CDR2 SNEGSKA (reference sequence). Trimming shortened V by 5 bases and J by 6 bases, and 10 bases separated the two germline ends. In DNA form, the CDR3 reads TGCAGTGCTGGGAGGACCGCTGAAGCTTTCTTT. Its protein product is CSAGRTAEAFF.

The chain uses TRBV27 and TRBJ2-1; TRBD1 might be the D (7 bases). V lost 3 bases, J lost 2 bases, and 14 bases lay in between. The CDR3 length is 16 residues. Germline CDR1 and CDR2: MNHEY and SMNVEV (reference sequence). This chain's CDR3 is CASSFQGGLTYNEQFF. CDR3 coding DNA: TGTGCCAGCAGTTTCCAGGGGGGCTTGACCTACAATGAGCAGTTCTTC.

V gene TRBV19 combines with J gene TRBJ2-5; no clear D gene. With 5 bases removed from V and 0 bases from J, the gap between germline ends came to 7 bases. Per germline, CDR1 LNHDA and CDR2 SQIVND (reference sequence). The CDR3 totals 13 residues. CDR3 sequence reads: CASSPRYQETQYF. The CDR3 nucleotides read TGTGCCAGTAGTCCCCGGTACCAAGAGACCCAGTACTTC.

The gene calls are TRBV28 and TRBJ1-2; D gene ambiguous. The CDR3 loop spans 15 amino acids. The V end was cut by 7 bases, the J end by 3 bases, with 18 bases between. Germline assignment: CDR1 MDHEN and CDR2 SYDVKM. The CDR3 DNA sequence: TGTGCCAGCACCACGGCCGTGGTACGTTACTATGGCTACACCTTC. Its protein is CASTTAVVRYYGYTF.

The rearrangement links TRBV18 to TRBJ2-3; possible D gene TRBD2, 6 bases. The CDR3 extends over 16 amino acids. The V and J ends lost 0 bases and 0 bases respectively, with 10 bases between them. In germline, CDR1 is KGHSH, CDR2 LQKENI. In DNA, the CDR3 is TGTGCCAGCTCACCACCGGGGAGGATTAGCACAGATACGCAGTATTTT. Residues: CASSPPGRISTDTQYF.

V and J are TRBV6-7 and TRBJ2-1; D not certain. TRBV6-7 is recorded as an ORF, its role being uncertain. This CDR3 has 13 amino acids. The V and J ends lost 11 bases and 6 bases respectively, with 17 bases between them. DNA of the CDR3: TGTGCCTCTAACACCGAAGGGCGCAATGAGCAGTTCTTC. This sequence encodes CASNTEGRNEQFF.

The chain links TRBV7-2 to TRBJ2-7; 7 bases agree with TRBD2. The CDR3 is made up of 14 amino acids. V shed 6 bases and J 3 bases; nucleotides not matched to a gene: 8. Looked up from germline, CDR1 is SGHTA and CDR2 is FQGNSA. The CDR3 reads CASSRAGIGYEQYF. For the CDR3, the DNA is TGTGCCAGCAGTCGAGCGGGGATTGGCTACGAGCAGTACTTC.

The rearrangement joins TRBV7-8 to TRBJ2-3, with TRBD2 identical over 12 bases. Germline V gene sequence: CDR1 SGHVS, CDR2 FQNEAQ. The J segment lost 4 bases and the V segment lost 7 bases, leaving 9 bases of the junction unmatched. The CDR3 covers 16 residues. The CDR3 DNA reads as TGTGCCAGCATACTAGCGGGAGGACTCCCCGCAGATACGCAGTATTTT. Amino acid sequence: CASILAGGLPADTQYF.

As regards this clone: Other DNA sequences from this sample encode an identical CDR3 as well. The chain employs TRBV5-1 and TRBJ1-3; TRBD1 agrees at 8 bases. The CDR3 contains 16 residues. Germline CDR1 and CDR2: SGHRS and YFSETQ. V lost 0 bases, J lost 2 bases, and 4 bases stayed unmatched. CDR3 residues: CASSLVGTGAGNTIYF. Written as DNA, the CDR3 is TGCGCCAGCAGCTTGGTGGGGACAGGCGCTGGAAACACCATATATTTT.

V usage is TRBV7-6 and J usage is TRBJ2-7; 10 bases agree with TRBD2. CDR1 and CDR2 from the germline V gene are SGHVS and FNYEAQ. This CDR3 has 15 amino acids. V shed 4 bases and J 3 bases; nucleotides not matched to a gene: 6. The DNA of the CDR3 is TGTGCCAGCAGCTCGAACGGGACTAGCGTCTACGAGCAGTACTTC. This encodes CASSSNGTSVYEQYF.

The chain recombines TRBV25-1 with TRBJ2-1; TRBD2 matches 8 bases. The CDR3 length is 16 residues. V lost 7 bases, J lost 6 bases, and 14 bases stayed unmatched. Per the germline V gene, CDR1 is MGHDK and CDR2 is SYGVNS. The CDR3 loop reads CASNPKPGGGSNEQFF. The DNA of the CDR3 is TGTGCCAGCAACCCAAAGCCCGGGGGGGGGTCCAATGAGCAGTTCTTC.

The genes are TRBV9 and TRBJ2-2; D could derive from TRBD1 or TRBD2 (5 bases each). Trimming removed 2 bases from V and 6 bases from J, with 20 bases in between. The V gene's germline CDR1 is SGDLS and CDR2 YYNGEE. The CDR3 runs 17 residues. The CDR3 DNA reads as TGTGCCAGCAGCGTTTCTACGGACCCGGTGGGGGCCGGGGAGCTGTTTTTT. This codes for CASSVSTDPVGAGELFF.

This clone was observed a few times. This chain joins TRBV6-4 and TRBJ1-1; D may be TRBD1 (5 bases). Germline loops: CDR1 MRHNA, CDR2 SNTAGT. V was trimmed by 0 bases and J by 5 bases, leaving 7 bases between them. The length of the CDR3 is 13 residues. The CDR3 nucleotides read TGTGCCAGCAGTGACTCGGGGCGAACTGAAGCTTTCTTT. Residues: CASSDSGRTEAFF.

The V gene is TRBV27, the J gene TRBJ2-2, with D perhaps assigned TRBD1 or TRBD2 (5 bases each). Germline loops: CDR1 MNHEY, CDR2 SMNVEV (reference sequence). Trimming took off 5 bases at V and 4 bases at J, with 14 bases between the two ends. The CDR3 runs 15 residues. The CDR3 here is CASSPSGRFTGELFF. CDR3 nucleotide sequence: TGTGCCAGCAGTCCCTCGGGACGCTTCACCGGGGAGCTGTTTTTT.

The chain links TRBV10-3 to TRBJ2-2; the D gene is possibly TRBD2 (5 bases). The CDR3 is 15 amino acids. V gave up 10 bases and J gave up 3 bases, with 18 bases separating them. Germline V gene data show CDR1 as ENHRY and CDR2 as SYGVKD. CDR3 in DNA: TGTGCCACTAACCACGGGAACCGGGACACCGGGGAGCTGTTTTTT. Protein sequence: CATNHGNRDTGELFF.

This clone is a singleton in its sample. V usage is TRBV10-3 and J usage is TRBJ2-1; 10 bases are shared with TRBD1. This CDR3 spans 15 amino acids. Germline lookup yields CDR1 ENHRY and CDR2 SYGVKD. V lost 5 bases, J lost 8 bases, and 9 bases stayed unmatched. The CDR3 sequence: CAISSGTGVGDEQFF. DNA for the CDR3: TGTGCCATCAGTTCCGGGACAGGGGTTGGGGATGAGCAGTTCTTC.

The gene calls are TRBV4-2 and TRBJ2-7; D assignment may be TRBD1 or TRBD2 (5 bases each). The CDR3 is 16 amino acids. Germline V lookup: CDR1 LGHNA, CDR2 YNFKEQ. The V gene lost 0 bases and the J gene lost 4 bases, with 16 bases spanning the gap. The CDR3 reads CASSQDIRAGGYEQYF. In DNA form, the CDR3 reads TGTGCCAGCAGCCAAGATATTAGGGCTGGGGGATACGAGCAGTACTTC.